The 16 T cell receptor beta chains given below trace back to one sample, sequenced in a study of graft-versus-host responses after intestinal transplantation. The method was immunoSEQ multiplex PCR; TCRdb's version includes in-frame clones alone and lacks a portion of them. Among 35,000 to 45,000 clones listed, about 92% were seen once. The specimen comprised PBMCs, sampled almost 750 days after intestinal transplantation. The receptors here all came from a human patient who received an intestinal transplant, so some T cells may come from the graft donor.

This clone occurred once. This chain connects TRBV28 to TRBJ1-1; no clear D gene. Trimming removed 0 bases at V and 1 base at J, with 12 bases between. Per germline, CDR1 MDHEN and CDR2 SYDVKM. The CDR3 runs 16 residues. The CDR3 DNA reads TGTGCCAGCAGTTTATGGCCAGGACTACCGAACACTGAAGCTTTCTTT. Protein sequence: CASSLWPGLPNTEAFF.

This clone showed up just once. The same CDR3 can be traced to other DNA sequences in this sample. V usage is TRBV6-5 and J usage is TRBJ1-3, with D unresolved. Between the trimmed V and J ends, which lost 6 bases and 4 bases, there was a span of 4 bases. There are 11 residues in the CDR3. Germline CDR1 and CDR2: MNHEY and SVGAGI. DNA for the CDR3: TGTGCCAGCAGCCGAGGAAACACCATATATTTT. It specifies CASSRGNTIYF.

The chain uses TRBV11-2 and TRBJ1-2; the D is unclear. The V end was cut by 1 base, the J end by 0 bases, with 0 bases between. Germline CDR1 reads SGHAT; CDR2 reads FQNNGV. CDR3 length: 12 residues. Written as DNA, the CDR3 is TGTGCCAGCAGCTTAGCTAACTATGGCTACACCTTC. It codes for CASSLANYGYTF. Combining the CDR3 with reference TRBV11-2 and TRBJ1-2 gives the whole variable domain EAGVAQSPRYKIIEKRQSVAFWCNPISGHATLYWYQQILGQGPKLLIQFQNNGVVDDSQLPKDRFSAERLKGVDSTLKIQPAKLEDSAVYLCASSLANYGYTFGSGTRLTVV.

The CDR3, as DNA: TGTGCCAGCAGCGTTTCGGGAGTCCCTTCCTACGAGCAGTACTTC. Its translation is CASSVSGVPSYEQYF. The J gene is TRBJ2-7, the V gene TRBV9; D possibly corresponds to TRBD2 (6 bases). The CDR3 has 15 residues. Germline CDR1 SGDLS, CDR2 YYNGEE. Trimming left V 2 bases short and J 1 base short, with 13 bases between.

Regarding this clone: The same CDR3 can be traced to other DNA sequences in this sample. The rearrangement joins TRBV6-5 to TRBJ2-7; D possibly corresponds to TRBD1 (6 bases). The CDR3 spans 14 residues. CDR1 MNHEY and CDR2 SVGAGI come from the germline V gene. V shed 1 base and J shed 6 bases, with 13 bases lying between them. For the CDR3, the DNA is TGTGCCAGCAGTTACTGGGACACGGAGAGCGAGCAGTACTTC. Encoded protein: CASSYWDTESEQYF.

This clone was observed a handful of times. The chain has TRBV5-1 and TRBJ1-3, with 7 bases that match TRBD1. The trim removed 4 bases at V and 4 bases at J, leaving 8 bases unmatched. This CDR3 is 15 amino acids long. Germline V CDR1 and CDR2: SGHRS, YFSETQ. As DNA, the CDR3 is TGCGCCAGCAGCCGGACAGGCGAGAGGGGAAACACCATATATTTT. The encoded protein is CASSRTGERGNTIYF. Full variable domain (missing parts from reference TRBV5-1 and TRBJ1-3): KAGVTQTPRYLIKTRGQQVTLSCSPISGHRSVSWYQQTPGQGLQFLFEYFSETQRNKGNFPGRFSGRQFSNSRSEMNVSTLELGDSALYLCASSRTGERGNTIYFGEGSWLTVV.

V usage is TRBV19 and J usage is TRBJ2-7; the match to TRBD2 covers 8 bases. Germline trimming cut 7 bases from V and 1 base from J; bases unmatched to any gene: 12. The CDR3 covers 16 residues. Germline CDR1 LNHDA, CDR2 SQIVND (reference sequence). CDR3 amino acids: CASTWASGGDSYEQYF. The CDR3 region has the DNA TGTGCCAGTACGTGGGCGTCGGGAGGGGATTCCTACGAGCAGTACTTC.

The chain recombines TRBV29-1 with TRBJ2-1, with D perhaps matching TRBD1 (5 bases). This CDR3 region has 10 residues. The germline CDR1 and CDR2 sequences are SQVTM and ANQGSEA. V dropped 5 bases and J dropped 7 bases, with 6 bases sitting between them. CDR3 loop: CSVYRNEQFF. As DNA, the CDR3 is TGCAGCGTTTACAGGAATGAGCAGTTCTTC.

V usage is TRBV28 and J usage is TRBJ2-1; D is perhaps TRBD2 (6 bases). The V gene's germline CDR1 is MDHEN and CDR2 SYDVKM. V was trimmed by 2 bases and J by 7 bases, leaving 15 bases between them. The CDR3 loop spans 15 amino acids. CDR3 sequence reads: CASSLGGVLGNEQFF. The CDR3 DNA follows: TGTGCCAGCAGTTTAGGAGGGGTACTGGGGAATGAGCAGTTCTTC.

In this sample, this clone turned up once. The chain combines TRBV6-5 with TRBJ1-6; the D is unclear. The ends were cut back, 4 bases at V and 4 bases at J, with 11 bases in the middle. This CDR3 has 15 residues. Per germline, CDR1 MNHEY and CDR2 SVGAGI. Here the CDR3 reads CASSFSRIYNSPLHF. For the CDR3, the DNA is TGTGCCAGCAGTTTCAGCAGGATATATAATTCACCCCTCCACTTT.

This clone occurred once. The CDR3 DNA sequence: TGTGCCAGCAGAGAAACAGGGAAGCTAGACGACAATGAGCAGTTCTTC. Protein: CASRETGKLDDNEQFF. The V gene is TRBV5-6, the J gene TRBJ2-1; perhaps TRBD1 as D (6 bases). This CDR3 region has 16 residues. CDR1 and CDR2 from the germline V gene are SGHDT and YYEEEE. The V end lost 5 bases, the J end lost 5 bases, and 20 bases lay between the germline ends.

This rearrangement joins TRBV9 to TRBJ1-1; 7 nucleotides align to TRBD1. This CDR3 spans 13 amino acids. Germline-derived CDR1 and CDR2 are SGDLS and YYNGEE. V lost 3 bases, J lost 4 bases, and 3 bases stayed unmatched. The CDR3 protein is CASSAGTVTEAFF. CDR3 DNA sequence: TGTGCCAGCAGCGCCGGGACAGTCACTGAAGCTTTCTTT.

CDR3: CASSNEEGIAYGYTF. The CDR3 nucleotides read TGTGCCAGCAGCAATGAGGAGGGGATCGCCTATGGCTACACCTTC. The chain is built from TRBV11-2 and TRBJ1-2; the D gene is possibly TRBD1 (5 bases). The CDR3 extends over 15 amino acids. Trimming pared 5 bases from V and 4 bases from J, leaving 17 bases between. Germline CDR1 SGHAT, CDR2 FQNNGV. The complete variable domain, with remaining parts taken from reference TRBV11-2 and TRBJ1-2, reads EAGVAQSPRYKIIEKRQSVAFWCNPISGHATLYWYQQILGQGPKLLIQFQNNGVVDDSQLPKDRFSAERLKGVDSTLKIQPAKLEDSAVYLCASSNEEGIAYGYTFGSGTRLTVV.

This clone was seen once. V is TRBV4-1 and J is TRBJ2-5; 7 bases are shared with TRBD1. The J call is uncertain, as TRBJ2-7 better fits the DNA end. The length of the CDR3 is 15 residues. Germline lookup yields CDR1 MGHRA and CDR2 YSYEKL. The CDR3 loop reads CASSQEPRGSGEQYF. The CDR3 DNA sequence: TGCGCCAGCAGCCAAGAGCCCAGGGGGTCAGGCGAGCAGTACTTC.

The chain employs TRBV28 and TRBJ1-6; D is uncertain. CDR3 size: 16 residues. Germline V gene data show CDR1 as MDHEN and CDR2 as SYDVKM. V was clipped by 3 bases and J by 0 bases, with 9 bases between them. The CDR3 DNA reads TGTGCCAGCAGTTTCCCCACAGACTCCTATAATTCACCCCTCCACTTT. Translated, it gives CASSFPTDSYNSPLHF.

The chain combines TRBV10-3 with TRBJ2-7; 7 bases map to TRBD1. Germline-derived CDR1 and CDR2 are ENHRY and SYGVKD. The CDR3 is 15 residues long. Unmatched junction bases numbered 10, after V lost 3 bases and J lost 5 bases. The CDR3 nucleotides read TGTGCCATCAGTGAACCATCAACCCAGGGGGACGAGCAGTACTTC. This codes for CAISEPSTQGDEQYF.